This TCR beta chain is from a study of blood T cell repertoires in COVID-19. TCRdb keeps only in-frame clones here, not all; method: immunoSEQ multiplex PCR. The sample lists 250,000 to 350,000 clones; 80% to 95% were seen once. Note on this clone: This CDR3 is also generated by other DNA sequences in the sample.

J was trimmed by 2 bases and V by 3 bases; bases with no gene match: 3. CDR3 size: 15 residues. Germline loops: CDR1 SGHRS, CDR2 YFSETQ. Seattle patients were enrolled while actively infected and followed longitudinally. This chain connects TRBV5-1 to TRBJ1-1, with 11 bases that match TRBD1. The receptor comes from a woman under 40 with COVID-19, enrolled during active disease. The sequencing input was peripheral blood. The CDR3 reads CASSSGQGGNTEAFF. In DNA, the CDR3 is TGCGCCAGCAGCTCGGGACAGGGGGGAAACACTGAAGCTTTCTTT. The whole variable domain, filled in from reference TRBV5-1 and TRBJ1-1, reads KAGVTQTPRYLIKTRGQQVTLSCSPISGHRSVSWYQQTPGQGLQFLFEYFSETQRNKGNFPGRFSGRQFSNSRSEMNVSTLELGDSALYLCASSSGQGGNTEAFFGQGTRLTVV.